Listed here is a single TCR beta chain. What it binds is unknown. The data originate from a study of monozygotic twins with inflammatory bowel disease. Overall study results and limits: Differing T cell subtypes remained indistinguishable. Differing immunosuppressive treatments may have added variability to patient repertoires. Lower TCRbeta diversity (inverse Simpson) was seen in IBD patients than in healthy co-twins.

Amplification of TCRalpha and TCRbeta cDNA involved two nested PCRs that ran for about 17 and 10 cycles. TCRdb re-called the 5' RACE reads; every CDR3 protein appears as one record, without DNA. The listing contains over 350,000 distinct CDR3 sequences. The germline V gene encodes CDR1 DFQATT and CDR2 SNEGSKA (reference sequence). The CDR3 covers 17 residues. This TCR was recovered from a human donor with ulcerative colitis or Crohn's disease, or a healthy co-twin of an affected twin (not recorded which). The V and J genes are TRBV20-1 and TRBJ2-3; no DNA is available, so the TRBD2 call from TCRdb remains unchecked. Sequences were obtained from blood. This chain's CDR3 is CSANLWTSGGVADTQYF.